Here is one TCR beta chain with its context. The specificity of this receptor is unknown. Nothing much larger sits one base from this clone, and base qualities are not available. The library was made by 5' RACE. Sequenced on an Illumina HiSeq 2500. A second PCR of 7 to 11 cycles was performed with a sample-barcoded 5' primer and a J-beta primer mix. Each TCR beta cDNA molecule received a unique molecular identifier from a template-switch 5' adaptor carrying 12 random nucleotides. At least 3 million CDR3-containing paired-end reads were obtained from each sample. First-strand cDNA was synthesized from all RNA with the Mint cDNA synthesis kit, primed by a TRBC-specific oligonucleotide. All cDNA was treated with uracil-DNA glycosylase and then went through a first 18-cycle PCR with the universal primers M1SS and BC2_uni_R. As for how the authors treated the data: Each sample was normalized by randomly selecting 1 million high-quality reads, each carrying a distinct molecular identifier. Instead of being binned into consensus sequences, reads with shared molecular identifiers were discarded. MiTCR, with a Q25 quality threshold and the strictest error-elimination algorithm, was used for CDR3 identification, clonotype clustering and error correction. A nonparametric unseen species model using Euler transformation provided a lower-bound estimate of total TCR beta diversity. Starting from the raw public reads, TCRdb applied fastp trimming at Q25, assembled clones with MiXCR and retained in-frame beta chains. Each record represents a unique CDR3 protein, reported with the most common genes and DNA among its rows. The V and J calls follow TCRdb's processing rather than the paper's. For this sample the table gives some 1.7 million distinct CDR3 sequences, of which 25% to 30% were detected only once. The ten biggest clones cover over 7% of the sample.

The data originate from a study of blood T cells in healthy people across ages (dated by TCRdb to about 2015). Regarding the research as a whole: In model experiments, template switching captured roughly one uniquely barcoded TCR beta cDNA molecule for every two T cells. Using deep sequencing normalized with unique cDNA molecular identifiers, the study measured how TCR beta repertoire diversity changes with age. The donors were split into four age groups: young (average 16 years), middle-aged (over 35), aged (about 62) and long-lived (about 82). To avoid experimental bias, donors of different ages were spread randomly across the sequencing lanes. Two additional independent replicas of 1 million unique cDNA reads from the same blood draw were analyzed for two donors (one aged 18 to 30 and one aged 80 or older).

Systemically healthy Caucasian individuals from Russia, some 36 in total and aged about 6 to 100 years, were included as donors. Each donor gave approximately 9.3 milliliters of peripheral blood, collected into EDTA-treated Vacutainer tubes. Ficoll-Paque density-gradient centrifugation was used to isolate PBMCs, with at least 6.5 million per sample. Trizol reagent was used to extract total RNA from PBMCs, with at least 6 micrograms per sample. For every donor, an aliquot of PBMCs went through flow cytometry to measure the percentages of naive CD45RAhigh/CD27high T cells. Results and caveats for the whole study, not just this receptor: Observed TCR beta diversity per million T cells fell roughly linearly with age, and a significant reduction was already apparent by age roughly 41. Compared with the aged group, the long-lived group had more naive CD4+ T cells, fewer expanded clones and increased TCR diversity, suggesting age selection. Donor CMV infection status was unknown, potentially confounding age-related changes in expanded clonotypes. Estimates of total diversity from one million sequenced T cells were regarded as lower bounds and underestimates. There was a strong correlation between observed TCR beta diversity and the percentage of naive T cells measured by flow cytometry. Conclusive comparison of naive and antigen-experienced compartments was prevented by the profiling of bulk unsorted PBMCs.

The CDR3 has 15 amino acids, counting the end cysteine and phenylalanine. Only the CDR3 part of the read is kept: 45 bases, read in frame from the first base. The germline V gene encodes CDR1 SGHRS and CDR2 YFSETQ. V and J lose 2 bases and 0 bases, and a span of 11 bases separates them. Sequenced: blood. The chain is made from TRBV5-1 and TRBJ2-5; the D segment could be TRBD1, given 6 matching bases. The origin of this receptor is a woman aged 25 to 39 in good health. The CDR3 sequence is CASSFGQTYQETQYF. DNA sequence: TGCGCCAGCAGCTTCGGACAGACGTACCAAGAGACCCAGTACTTC.